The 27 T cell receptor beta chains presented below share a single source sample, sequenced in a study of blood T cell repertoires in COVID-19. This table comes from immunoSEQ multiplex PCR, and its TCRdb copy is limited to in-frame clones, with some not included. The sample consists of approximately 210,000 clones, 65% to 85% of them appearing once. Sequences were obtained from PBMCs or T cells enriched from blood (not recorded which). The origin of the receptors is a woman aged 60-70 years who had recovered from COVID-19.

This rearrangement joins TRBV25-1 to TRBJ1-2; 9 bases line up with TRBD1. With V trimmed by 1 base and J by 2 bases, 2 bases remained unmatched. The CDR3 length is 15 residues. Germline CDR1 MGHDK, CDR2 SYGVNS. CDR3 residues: CASSEWGTGNYGYTF. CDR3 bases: TGTGCCAGCAGTGAATGGGGGACAGGGAACTATGGCTACACCTTC.

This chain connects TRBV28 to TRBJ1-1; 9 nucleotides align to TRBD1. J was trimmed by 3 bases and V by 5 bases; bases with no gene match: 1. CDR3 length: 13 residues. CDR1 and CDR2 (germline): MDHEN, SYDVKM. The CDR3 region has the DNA TGTGCCAGCAGTCGGACAGGGGACACTGAAGCTTTCTTT. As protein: CASSRTGDTEAFF.

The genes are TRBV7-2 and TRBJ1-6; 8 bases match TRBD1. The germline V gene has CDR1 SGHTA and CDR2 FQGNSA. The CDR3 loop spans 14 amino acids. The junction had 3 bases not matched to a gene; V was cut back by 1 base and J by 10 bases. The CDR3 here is CASSLVDRGSPLHF. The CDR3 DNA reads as TGTGCCAGCAGCTTAGTCGACAGGGGATCACCCCTCCACTTT. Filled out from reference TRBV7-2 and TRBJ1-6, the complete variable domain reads GAGVSQSPSNKVTEKGKDVELRCDPISGHTALYWYRQSLGQGLEFLIYFQGNSAPDKSGLPSDRFSAERTGGSVSTLTIQRTQQEDSAVYLCASSLVDRGSPLHFGNGTRLTVT.

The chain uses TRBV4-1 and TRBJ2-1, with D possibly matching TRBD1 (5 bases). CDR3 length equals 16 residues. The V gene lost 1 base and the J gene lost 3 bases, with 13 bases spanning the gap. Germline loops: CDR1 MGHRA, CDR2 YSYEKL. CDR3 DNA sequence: TGCGCCAGCAGCCAAGGCAGGGTACAAGTCTACAATGAGCAGTTCTTC. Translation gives CASSQGRVQVYNEQFF.

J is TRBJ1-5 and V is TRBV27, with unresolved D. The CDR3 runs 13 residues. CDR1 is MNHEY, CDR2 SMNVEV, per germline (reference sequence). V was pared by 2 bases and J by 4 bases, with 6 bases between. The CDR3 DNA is TGTGCCAGCAGTTTAGAGGAGAATCAGCCCCAGCATTTT. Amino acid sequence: CASSLEENQPQHF.

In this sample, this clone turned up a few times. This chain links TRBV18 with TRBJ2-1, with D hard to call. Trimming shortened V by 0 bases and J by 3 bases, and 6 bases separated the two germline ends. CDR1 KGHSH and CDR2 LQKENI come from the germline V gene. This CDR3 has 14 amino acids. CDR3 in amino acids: CASSPPSGYNEQFF. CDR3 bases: TGTGCCAGCTCACCACCTTCAGGCTACAATGAGCAGTTCTTC.

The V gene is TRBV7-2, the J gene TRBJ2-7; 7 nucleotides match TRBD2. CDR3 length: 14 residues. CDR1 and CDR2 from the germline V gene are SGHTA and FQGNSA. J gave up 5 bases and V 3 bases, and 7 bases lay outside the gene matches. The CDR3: CASSLPGRDHEQYF. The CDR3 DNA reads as TGTGCCAGCAGCTTGCCAGGGAGGGACCACGAGCAGTACTTC.

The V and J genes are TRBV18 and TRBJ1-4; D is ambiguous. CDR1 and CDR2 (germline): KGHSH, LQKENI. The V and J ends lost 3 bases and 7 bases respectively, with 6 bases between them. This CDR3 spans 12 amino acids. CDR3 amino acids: CASSPRGEKLFF. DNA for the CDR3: TGTGCCAGCTCACCGAGAGGTGAAAAACTGTTTTTT.

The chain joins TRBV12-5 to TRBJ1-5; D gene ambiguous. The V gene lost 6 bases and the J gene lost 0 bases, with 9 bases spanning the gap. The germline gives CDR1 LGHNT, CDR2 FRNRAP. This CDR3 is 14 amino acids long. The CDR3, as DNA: TGTGCTAGTGGCCCAAGCCATAGCAATCAGCCCCAGCATTTT. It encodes CASGPSHSNQPQHF. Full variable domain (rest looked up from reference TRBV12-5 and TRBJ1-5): DARVTQTPRHKVTEMGQEVTMRCQPILGHNTVFWYRQTMMQGLELLAYFRNRAPLDDSGMPKDRFSAEMPDATLATLKIQPSEPRDSAVYFCASGPSHSNQPQHFGDGTRLSIL.

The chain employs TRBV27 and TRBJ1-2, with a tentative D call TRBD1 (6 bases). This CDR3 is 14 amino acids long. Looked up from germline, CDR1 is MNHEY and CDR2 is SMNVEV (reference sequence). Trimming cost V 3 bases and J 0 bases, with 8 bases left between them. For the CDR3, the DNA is TGTGCCAGCAGTTTGGGGGCCTCTAACTATGGCTACACCTTC. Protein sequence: CASSLGASNYGYTF.

The CDR3 loop is CASSLAQGGNIQYF. As DNA, the CDR3 is TGTGCCAGCAGCTTAGCACAGGGGGGGAACATTCAGTACTTC. The gene calls are TRBV7-2 and TRBJ2-4; a weak D match, TRBD1 (8 bases). Germline V gives CDR1 SGHTA, CDR2 FQGNSA. V lost 0 bases, J lost 7 bases, and 10 bases lay in between. The CDR3 contains 14 residues.

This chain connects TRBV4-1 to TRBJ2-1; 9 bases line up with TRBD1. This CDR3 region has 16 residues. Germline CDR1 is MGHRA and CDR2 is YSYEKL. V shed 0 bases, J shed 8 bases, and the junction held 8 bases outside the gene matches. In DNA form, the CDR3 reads TGCGCCAGCAGCCAAGAAGACAGGGGGGGCCTCGATGAGCAGTTCTTC. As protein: CASSQEDRGGLDEQFF.

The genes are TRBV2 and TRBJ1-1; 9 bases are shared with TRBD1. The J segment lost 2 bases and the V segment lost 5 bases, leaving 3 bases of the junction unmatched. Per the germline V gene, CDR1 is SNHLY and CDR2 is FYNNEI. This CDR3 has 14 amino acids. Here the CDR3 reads CASSLQGANTEAFF. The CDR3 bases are TGTGCCAGCAGTCTACAGGGGGCTAACACTGAAGCTTTCTTT. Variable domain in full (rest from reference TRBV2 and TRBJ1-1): EPEVTQTPSHQVTQMGQEVILRCVPISNHLYFYWYRQILGQKVEFLVSFYNNEISEKSEIFDDQFSVERPDGSNFTLKIRSTKLEDSAMYFCASSLQGANTEAFFGQGTRLTVV.

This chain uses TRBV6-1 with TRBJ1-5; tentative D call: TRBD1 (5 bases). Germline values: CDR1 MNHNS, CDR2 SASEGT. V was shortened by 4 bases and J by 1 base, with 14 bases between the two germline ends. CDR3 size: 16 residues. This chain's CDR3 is CASSGTSTRSNQPQHF. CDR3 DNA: TGTGCCAGCAGTGGGACATCCACACGGAGCAATCAGCCCCAGCATTTT.

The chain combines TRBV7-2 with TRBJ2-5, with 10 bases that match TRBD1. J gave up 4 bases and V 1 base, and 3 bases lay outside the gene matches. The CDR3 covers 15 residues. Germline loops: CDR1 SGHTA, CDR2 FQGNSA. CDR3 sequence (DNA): TGTGCCAGCAGCTTAGTGACAGGGGGCCGAGAGACCCAGTACTTC. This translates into CASSLVTGGRETQYF. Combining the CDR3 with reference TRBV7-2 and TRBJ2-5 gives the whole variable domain GAGVSQSPSNKVTEKGKDVELRCDPISGHTALYWYRQSLGQGLEFLIYFQGNSAPDKSGLPSDRFSAERTGGSVSTLTIQRTQQEDSAVYLCASSLVTGGRETQYFGPGTRLLVL.

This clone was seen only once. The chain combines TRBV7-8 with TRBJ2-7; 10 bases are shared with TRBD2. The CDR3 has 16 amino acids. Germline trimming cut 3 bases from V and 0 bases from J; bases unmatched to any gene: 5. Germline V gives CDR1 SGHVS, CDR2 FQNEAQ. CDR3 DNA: TGTGCCAGCAGCTTGCTAGCGGGAGTAATCTCCTACGAGCAGTACTTC. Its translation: CASSLLAGVISYEQYF.

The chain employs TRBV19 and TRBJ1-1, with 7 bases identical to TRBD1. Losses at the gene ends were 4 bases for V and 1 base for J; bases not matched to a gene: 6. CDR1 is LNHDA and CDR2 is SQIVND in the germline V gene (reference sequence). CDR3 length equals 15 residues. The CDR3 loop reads CASSKPRQGNTEAFF. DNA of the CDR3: TGTGCCAGTAGTAAGCCCAGACAGGGGAACACTGAAGCTTTCTTT.

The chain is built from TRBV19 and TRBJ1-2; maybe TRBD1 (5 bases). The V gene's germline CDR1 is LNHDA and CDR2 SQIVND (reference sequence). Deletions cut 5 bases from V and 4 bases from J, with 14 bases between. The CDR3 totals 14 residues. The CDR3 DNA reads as TGTGCCAGTAGTCCCGGACATTTGGGCTATGGCTACACCTTC. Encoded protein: CASSPGHLGYGYTF.

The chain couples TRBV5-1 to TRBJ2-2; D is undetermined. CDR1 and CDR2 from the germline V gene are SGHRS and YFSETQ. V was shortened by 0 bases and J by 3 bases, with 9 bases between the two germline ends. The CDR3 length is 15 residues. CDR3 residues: CASSLGRIDTGELFF. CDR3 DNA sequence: TGCGCCAGCAGCTTGGGGCGGATCGACACCGGGGAGCTGTTTTTT.

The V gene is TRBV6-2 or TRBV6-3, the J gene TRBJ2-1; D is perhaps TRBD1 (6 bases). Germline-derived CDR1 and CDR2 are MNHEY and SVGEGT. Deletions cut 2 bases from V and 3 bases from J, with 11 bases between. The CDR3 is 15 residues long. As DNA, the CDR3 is TGTGCCAGCAGTTACAGTCACAGGGTCTACAATGAGCAGTTCTTC. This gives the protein CASSYSHRVYNEQFF.

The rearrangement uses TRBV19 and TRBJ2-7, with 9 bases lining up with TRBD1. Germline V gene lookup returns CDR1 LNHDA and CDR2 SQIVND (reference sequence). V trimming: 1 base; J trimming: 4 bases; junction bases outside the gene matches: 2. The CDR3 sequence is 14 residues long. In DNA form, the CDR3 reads TGTGCCAGTAGTATAGGGACAGGGGAGTACGAGCAGTACTTC. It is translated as CASSIGTGEYEQYF.

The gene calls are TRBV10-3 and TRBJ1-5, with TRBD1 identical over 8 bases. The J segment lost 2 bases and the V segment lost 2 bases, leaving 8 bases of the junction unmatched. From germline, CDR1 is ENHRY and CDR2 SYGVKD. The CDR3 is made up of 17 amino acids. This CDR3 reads CAISETPRGLGNQPQHF. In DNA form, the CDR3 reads TGTGCCATCAGTGAGACCCCCAGGGGGCTGGGCAATCAGCCCCAGCATTTT.

In DNA form, the CDR3 reads TGTGCCAGCAGCTCGAGAGCGGCAGGGGGCTTAGCTAACTATGGCTACACCTTC. Translated, it gives CASSSRAAGGLANYGYTF. The rearrangement links TRBV7-6 to TRBJ1-2; TRBD1 matches at 8 bases. CDR3 length: 18 amino acids. The germline CDR1 and CDR2 sequences are SGHVS and FNYEAQ. The V gene end was trimmed by 4 bases and the J gene end by 0 bases; junction bases not matched to a gene: 13.

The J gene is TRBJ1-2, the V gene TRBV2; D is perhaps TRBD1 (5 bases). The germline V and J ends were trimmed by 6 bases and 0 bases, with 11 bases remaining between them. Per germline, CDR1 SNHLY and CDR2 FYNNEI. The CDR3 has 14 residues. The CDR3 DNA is TGTGCCAGCAGGACGACAGCCTCTAACTATGGCTACACCTTC. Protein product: CASRTTASNYGYTF. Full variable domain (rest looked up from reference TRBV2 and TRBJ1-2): EPEVTQTPSHQVTQMGQEVILRCVPISNHLYFYWYRQILGQKVEFLVSFYNNEISEKSEIFDDQFSVERPDGSNFTLKIRSTKLEDSAMYFCASRTTASNYGYTFGSGTRLTVV.

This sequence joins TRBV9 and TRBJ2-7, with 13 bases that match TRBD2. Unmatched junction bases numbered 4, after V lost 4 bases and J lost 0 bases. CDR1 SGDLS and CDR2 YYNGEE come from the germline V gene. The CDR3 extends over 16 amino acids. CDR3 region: CASSLGLAGDSYEQYF. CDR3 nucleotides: TGTGCCAGCAGCCTCGGACTAGCGGGGGACTCCTACGAGCAGTACTTC.

CDR3 region: CASSLSAGEIDEQYF. In nucleotides, the CDR3 is TGCGCCAGCAGCTTGTCAGCTGGGGAGATCGACGAGCAGTACTTC. The J gene is TRBJ2-7, the V gene TRBV5-1; maybe TRBD2 (5 bases). The V end lost 1 base, the J end lost 5 bases, and 16 bases lay between the germline ends. Germline values: CDR1 SGHRS, CDR2 YFSETQ. The CDR3 sequence is 15 residues long. The whole variable domain, filled in from reference TRBV5-1 and TRBJ2-7, reads KAGVTQTPRYLIKTRGQQVTLSCSPISGHRSVSWYQQTPGQGLQFLFEYFSETQRNKGNFPGRFSGRQFSNSRSEMNVSTLELGDSALYLCASSLSAGEIDEQYFGPGTRLTVT.

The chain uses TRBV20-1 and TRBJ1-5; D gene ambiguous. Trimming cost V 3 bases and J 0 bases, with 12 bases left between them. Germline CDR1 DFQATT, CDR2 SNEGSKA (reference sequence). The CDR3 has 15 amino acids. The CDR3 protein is CSASYSLYSNQPQHF. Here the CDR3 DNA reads TGCAGTGCTAGTTACAGTCTGTATAGCAATCAGCCCCAGCATTTT.